These T cell receptor beta chains were read from a single sample in a study of blood T cell repertoires in COVID-19. Here immunoSEQ multiplex PCR was the method, and the copy in TCRdb shows in-frame clones only, minus some. The top ten clones hold approximately 2.6% of a sample with around 230,000 clones, roughly 83% of them seen once. Source material: peripheral blood. Source of these receptors: a woman in her 70s with active or convalescent COVID-19. Both conserved end residues are trimmed from each CDR3.

v_call cdr3_aa
TRBV30 AWSGQGNSPLH
TRBV28 ASSWPGTNYGYT
TRBV28 ASSPTGIANYGYT
TRBV5-4 ASSLERRDTQY
TRBV5-5 ASSLETGGLTEAF
TRBV4-1 ASSRTAGSIGEQY
TRBV5-1 ASRREVGQGKTEAF
TRBV7-3 ASSSTRNTEAF
TRBV6-1 ASSDGQSYEQY
TRBV2 ASSRTGDNSPLH
TRBV2 ASSPGYTEAF